A single sample gave rise to the 12 T cell receptor beta chains below, sequenced in a study of blood T cells in healthy people across ages. It was with a sample-barcoded 5' primer and a J-beta primer mix that a second PCR of about 7 to 12 cycles was run. One entry per CDR3 protein results from TCRdb running MiXCR on the 5' RACE reads. The sample comprises 1.5 million to 2 million distinct CDR3 sequences, about 39% of which are singletons, and 20% to 25% rests with the top ten. Sequenced material: blood. These receptors came from a human donor in good health.

A remark on this clonotype: An end of the junction differs from the germline gene, which may be a read error. J is TRBJ2-3 and V is TRBV18, with D unclear. Germline assignment: CDR1 KGHSH and CDR2 LQKENI. This CDR3 spans 17 amino acids. The CDR3 nucleotides read TGTGCCAGCTCGCCACTCAAGGTTGGTTCTAGCACAGATACGCAGTATTTT. This sequence encodes CASSPLKVGSSTDTQYF.

The genes are TRBV6-1 and TRBJ2-4; D is undetermined. The V and J ends lost 3 bases and 2 bases respectively, with 20 bases between them. In germline, CDR1 is MNHNS, CDR2 SASEGT. The CDR3 contains 18 residues. CDR3 in amino acids: CASSDKRLYLWPKNIQYF. As DNA, the CDR3 is TGTGCCAGCAGTGATAAAAGGCTCTACCTATGGCCCAAAAACATTCAGTACTTC.

With regard to this clonotype: The junction and the germline gene differ at one end; a read error may be behind it. The chain uses TRBV7-8 and TRBJ2-1, with 7 bases that match TRBD2. The CDR3 consists of 17 residues. Germline V lookup: CDR1 SGHVS, CDR2 FQNEAQ. Written as DNA, the CDR3 is TGTGCCGGCAGCTCCGGTAGCAGCGGGGCGGGGTGGAATGAGCAGTTCTTC. Translated: CAGSSGSSGAGWNEQFF.

A few counts support this clonotype. The J gene is TRBJ2-3, the V gene TRBV3-1; 7 positions match TRBD2. Germline CDR1 is LGHDT and CDR2 is YNNKEL (reference sequence). The CDR3 is 15 residues long. After removal of 4 bases from V and 2 bases from J, the junction contained 6 bases not matched to a gene. The CDR3 region is CASSPSGETTDTQYF. The CDR3 nucleotides read TGTGCCAGCAGCCCTAGCGGAGAAACCACAGATACGCAGTATTTT.

DNA of the CDR3: TGTGCCAGCAGCCCGGGTCCCCGGGGGCTGAACACTGAAGCTTTCTTT. Translated, it gives CASSPGPRGLNTEAFF. This chain connects TRBV7-8 to TRBJ1-1, with a weak D call TRBD1 (6 bases). V was shortened by 5 bases and J by 0 bases, with 16 bases between the two germline ends. Germline V gene sequence: CDR1 SGHVS, CDR2 FQNEAQ. The CDR3 sequence is 16 residues long.

This clonotype was detected a few times. The CDR3 DNA follows: TGCGCCAGCAGCCAAGATCGTGACAGGGTAAGCTCACCCCTCCACTTT. This codes for CASSQDRDRVSSPLHF. The chain links TRBV4-3 to TRBJ1-6, with 7 bases matching TRBD1. Germline trimming cut 0 bases from V and 10 bases from J; bases unmatched to any gene: 9. CDR3 length: 16 amino acids. Germline assignment: CDR1 LGHNA and CDR2 YSLEER.

In its sample, this clonotype was seen a few times. The V gene is TRBV29-1, the J gene TRBJ2-7; tentatively, D is TRBD1 or TRBD2 (5 bases each). Germline V gene lookup returns CDR1 SQVTM and CDR2 ANQGSEA. Trimming shortened V by 7 bases and J by 4 bases, and 17 bases separated the two germline ends. The CDR3 runs to 13 residues. CDR3: CSALDRDRYEQYF. In nucleotides, the CDR3 is TGCAGCGCGCTGGACCGGGACCGGTACGAGCAGTACTTC.

The chain employs TRBV12-3 or TRBV12-4 and TRBJ1-2; no definite D call. CDR3 length: 14 amino acids. With 0 bases removed from V and 8 bases from J, the gap between germline ends came to 13 bases. In DNA, the CDR3 is TGTGCCAGCAGTTTAGCGCCGGTCGTTCGGGGCTACACCTTC. It encodes CASSLAPVVRGYTF.

This clonotype has more than one count but fewer than ten. The chain employs TRBV18 and TRBJ2-7; 12 positions match TRBD2. Germline CDR1 reads KGHSH; CDR2 reads LQKENI. J gave up 1 base and V 5 bases, and 3 bases lay outside the gene matches. This CDR3 comprises 15 residues. The CDR3 protein is CASSTSGGISYEQYF. The CDR3 nucleotides are TGTGCCAGCTCAACTAGCGGGGGGATATCCTACGAGCAGTACTTC.

The chain has TRBV28 and TRBJ1-3, with unresolved D. The CDR3 has 15 residues. CDR1 is MDHEN and CDR2 is SYDVKM in the germline V gene. V was shortened by 4 bases and J by 1 base, with 11 bases between the two germline ends. The CDR3 reads CASSSPGVSGNTIYF. DNA for the CDR3: TGTGCCAGCAGTTCCCCCGGGGTATCTGGAAACACCATATATTTT.

This rearrangement joins TRBV5-1 to TRBJ1-6, with D perhaps TRBD1 (5 bases). The CDR3 is 13 residues long. Germline lookup yields CDR1 SGHRS and CDR2 YFSETQ. With 4 bases removed from V and 8 bases from J, the gap between germline ends came to 10 bases. CDR3 loop: CASSIEGDSPLHF. In DNA, the CDR3 is TGCGCCAGCAGCATCGAAGGGGATTCACCCCTCCACTTT.

This chain joins TRBV28 and TRBJ1-2; D is possibly TRBD1 (5 bases). The germline gives CDR1 MDHEN, CDR2 SYDVKM. Trimming cost V 1 base and J 7 bases, with 16 bases left between them. This CDR3 has 15 residues. CDR3 coding DNA: TGTGCCAGCAGTTTATTTGGGCAGGGTATTGTTGGCTACACCTTC. As protein: CASSLFGQGIVGYTF.